This T cell receptor beta chain was captured by sequencing in a study of blood T cell repertoires in COVID-19. Study background: The United States, Italy and Spain were the sources of the acute and convalescent COVID-19 samples.

Per germline, CDR1 SQVTM and CDR2 ANQGSEA. This CDR3 is built from 12 residues. The V and J ends lost 7 bases and 4 bases respectively, with 13 bases between them. Cohort assignment relied on participant-reported clinical history. The method was immunoSEQ multiplex PCR; TCRdb's version includes in-frame clones alone and lacks a portion of them. The sample lists approximately 490,000 clones, about 85% seen once, with around 7.9% in the top ten. The sample comprised PBMCs or T cells enriched from blood (not recorded which). This receptor was obtained from a woman aged 55-69 years who had recovered from COVID-19. V and J are TRBV29-1 and TRBJ1-1; a possible D gene is TRBD1 (5 bases). CDR3 protein: CSDSVGGTEAFF. The CDR3 region has the DNA TGCAGCGATTCGGTGGGGGGCACTGAAGCTTTCTTT.